The rows below give T cell receptor beta chains drawn from one sample of a study of blood T cell repertoires in COVID-19. Clones were sequenced by immunoSEQ multiplex PCR, and TCRdb holds only the in-frame ones, with some missing. The data contain tens of thousands of clones, more than 85% of them singletons. The sequenced sample was peripheral blood. Every receptor here comes from a man aged 35 to 55 with COVID-19, enrolled during active disease. The CDR3 runs from the conserved cysteine through the conserved F or W.

TRBV10-2	TRBJ1-3	CASRDRNSGNTIYF
TRBV5-1	TRBJ2-1	CASSLRTASPYNEQFF
TRBV10-2	TRBJ2-7	CASSRIRVVDEQYF
TRBV5-1	TRBJ2-3	CASSWTGSDTQYF
TRBV12-3/TRBV12-4	TRBJ2-7	CASSLGGIYEQYF
TRBV10-2	TRBJ1-6	CASSVRDSFNSPLHF
TRBV18	TRBJ1-1	CASSPSREGNTEAFF
TRBV29-1	TRBJ1-5	CSVGEDSNQPQHF
TRBV7-8	TRBJ1-5	CASSIGTGPNQPQHF
TRBV9	TRBJ1-2	CASSVASVANYGYTF
TRBV6-5	TRBJ2-7	CASRTASYEQYF
TRBV12-3/TRBV12-4	TRBJ2-7	CASSLDSSYEQYF